This T cell receptor beta chain comes out of a study of T cell responses to AZD1222 COVID-19 vaccine (dated by TCRdb to the early 2020s). For context, the study as a whole: A total of about 230 trial participants underwent TCR sequencing, of whom about 210 received two doses of AZD1222 and about 25 received two doses of the MenACWY control vaccine. Trial participants were enrolled by age into subgroups of 18-55, 56-69 and 70-plus years, and about 150, 27 and 61 TCR-sequenced participants, respectively, were included in these subgroups.

Interpreted using the paper, the time point label stands for: baseline before first vaccination. This sample's treatment or condition label indicates: meningococcal conjugate vaccine given as trial control. Samples from vaccinated people were obtained from the UK trials COV001 and COV002, which included a single-blind randomized controlled phase 2/3 trial of AZD1222 (ChAdOx1 nCoV-19) in healthy adults. For TCRbeta chain sequencing, PBMC samples from trial participants were taken at day 0 and at day 28 after the second dose. The CDR3 regions of human TCRbeta chains were analyzed by immunosequencing. Under the source paper's analysis protocol: TCRs in the repertoires were compared against a reference library of SARS-CoV-2-specific TCRs that had been generated with the MIRA antigen-specificity platform. Breadth was defined as the fraction of unique TCRs that were SARS-CoV-2-associated, and depth was defined as the fraction of total T cells that were SARS-CoV-2-associated. Each spike-specific TCR was assigned to its reactive spike region and to a CD4 or CD8 class using the MIRA data. Log10-transformed breadth and depth values were compared by one-way ANOVA with Sidak's multiple comparisons tests. TCRdb provides this immuneACCESS table in a form limited to in-frame rearrangements. Some clones are lacking; in checked studies, under half of them reflect an unresolved V gene, and why the rest are absent is not known. From that table come the V and J calls and clone size; the DNA was used to work out D and trimming. Counted in this sample were 110,000 to 150,000 clones; 85% to 95% of them appeared once. The top ten constitute 0.75% to 1% of the sample.

To note about this clone: Its target antigen remains unknown. No much larger clone is present one base from it, and per-base qualities are unavailable.

Looking up the germline V gene (reference sequence) yields CDR1 SGHAT and CDR2 FQDESV. At the junction V is shortened by 5 bases and J by 0 bases, with 14 bases in between. The CDR3 holds 16 amino acids from the cysteine to the phenylalanine. Only CDR3 DNA is held: 48 bases, read in frame from base 1. Findings and caveats that apply to the study as a whole: In the small 56-69-year group, the increase in depth fell short of significance, most likely because of low power. Reportedly, close to half of the unique spike-specific TCRs recognized epitopes lying outside the regions that are mutated in the B.1.351 and B.1.1.7 variants. Vaccine-associated CD4 TCRs spanned the whole spike protein, with dominant responses in regions 160-218 and 743-854. Spike-specific TCR breadth and depth rose significantly after two AZD1222 doses compared with day 0 and with MenACWY recipients. Because no day 14 peak-response samples were available, the repertoires could be characterized only after the peak T cell response. Conclusions about previously exposed vaccinees are limited, since just five or six AZD1222 recipients were seropositive for SARS-CoV-2 at baseline. Most participants were white British and females outnumbered males, and the authors suggested that clonal diversity may have been underestimated.

The chain is assembled from TRBV11-1 and TRBJ1-3; the D segment could be TRBD1, given 5 matching bases. The receptor was derived from an adult in good health. Sequenced material: peripheral blood, taken on day 0 of MenACWY control vaccination. The DNA sequence follows: TGTGCCAGCAGCCCAGGGTTGCAAACCTCTGGAAACACCATATATTTT. The translation is CASSPGLQTSGNTIYF. When the CDR3 is completed using the reference TRBV11-1 and TRBJ1-3 genes on either side, the full variable domain is EAEVAQSPRYKITEKSQAVAFWCDPISGHATLYWYRQILGQGPELLVQFQDESVVDDSQLPKDRFSAERLKGVDSTLKIQPAELGDSAMYLCASSPGLQTSGNTIYFGEGSWLTVV.